One T cell receptor (beta chain) is described in this entry. This specimen belongs to a study of identical twins. Each CDR3 protein is one row after TCRdb ran MiXCR on the 5' RACE reads. This table has hundreds of thousands of distinct CDR3 sequences, about 20% appearing once. CDR3 length equals 17 residues. Germline V gene sequence: CDR1 LGHDT, CDR2 YNNKEL (reference sequence). The V segment lost 5 bases and the J segment 1 base; nucleotides outside the gene matches: 9. The same data also contributed to another study, on T cells expressing NK-cell markers. Per that paper: Eight donors were sequenced, seven testing HCMV-seropositive and one testing seronegative. These same clonotypes (in four donors) also led the CD3+CD56-NKG2C+ fraction.

The chain employs TRBV3-1 and TRBJ2-1; 9 bases match TRBD2. The source of this sequence is a woman between 18 and 30 years old in good health. Sample: PBMCs. In DNA form, the CDR3 reads TGTGCCAGCAGCGTCCGGTCTCTAGCGGGGTCCTACAATGAGCAGTTCTTC. Encoded protein: CASSVRSLAGSYNEQFF.